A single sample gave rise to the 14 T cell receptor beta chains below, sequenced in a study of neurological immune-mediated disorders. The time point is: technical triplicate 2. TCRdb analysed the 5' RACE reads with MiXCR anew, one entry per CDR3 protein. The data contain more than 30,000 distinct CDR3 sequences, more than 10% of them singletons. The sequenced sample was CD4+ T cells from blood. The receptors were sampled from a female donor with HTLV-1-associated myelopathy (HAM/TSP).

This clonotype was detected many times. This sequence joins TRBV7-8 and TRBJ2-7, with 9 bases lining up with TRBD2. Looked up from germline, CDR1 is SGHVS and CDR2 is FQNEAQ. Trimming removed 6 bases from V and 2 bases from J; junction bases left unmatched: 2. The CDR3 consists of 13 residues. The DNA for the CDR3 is TGTGCCAGCAGTGTAGCGGGAGCCTACGAGCAGTACTTC. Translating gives CASSVAGAYEQYF.

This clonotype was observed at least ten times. The CDR3, as DNA: TGCAGCGTTGAGGGGGCTGACGTGGGGGTGGAGACCCAGTACTTC. Amino acid sequence: CSVEGADVGVETQYF. The V call is TRBV29-1, the J call TRBJ2-5, with D tentatively TRBD1 (6 bases). V was clipped by 3 bases and J by 5 bases, with 19 bases between them. The CDR3 length is 15 residues. Per germline, CDR1 SQVTM and CDR2 ANQGSEA.

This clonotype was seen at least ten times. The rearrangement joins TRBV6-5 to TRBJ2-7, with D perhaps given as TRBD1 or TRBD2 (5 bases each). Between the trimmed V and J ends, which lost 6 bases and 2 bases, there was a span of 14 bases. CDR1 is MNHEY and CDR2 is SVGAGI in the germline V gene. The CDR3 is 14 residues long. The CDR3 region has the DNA TGTGCCAGCAGCCCCCTGAGGGGCACCTACGAGCAGTACTTC. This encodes CASSPLRGTYEQYF.

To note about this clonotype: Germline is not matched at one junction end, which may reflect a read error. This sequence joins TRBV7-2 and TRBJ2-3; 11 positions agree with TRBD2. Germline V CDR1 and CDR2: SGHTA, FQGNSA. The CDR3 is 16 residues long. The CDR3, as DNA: TGTGCCAGCATCTTAGTAGCGGGGGGGCCACCAGATACGCAGTATTTT. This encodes CASILVAGGPPDTQYF.

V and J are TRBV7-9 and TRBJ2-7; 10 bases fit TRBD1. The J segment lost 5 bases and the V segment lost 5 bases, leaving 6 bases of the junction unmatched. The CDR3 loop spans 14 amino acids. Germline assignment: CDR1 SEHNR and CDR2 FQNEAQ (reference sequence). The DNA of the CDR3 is TGTGCCAGCAGCCTTTTGACAGGGGGCAACGAGCAGTACTTC. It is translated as CASSLLTGGNEQYF.

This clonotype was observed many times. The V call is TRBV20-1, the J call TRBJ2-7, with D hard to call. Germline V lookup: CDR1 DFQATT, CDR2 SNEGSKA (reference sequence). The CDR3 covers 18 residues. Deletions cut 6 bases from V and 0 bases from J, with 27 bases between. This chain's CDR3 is CSALSGRKKGRSSYEQYF. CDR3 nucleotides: TGCAGTGCCCTTAGTGGACGCAAAAAGGGAAGAAGCTCCTACGAGCAGTACTTC.

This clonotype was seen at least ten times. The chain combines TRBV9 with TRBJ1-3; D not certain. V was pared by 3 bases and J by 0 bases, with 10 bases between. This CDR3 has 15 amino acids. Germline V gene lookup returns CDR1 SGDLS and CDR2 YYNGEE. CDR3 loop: CASSASISSGNTIYF. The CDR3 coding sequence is TGTGCCAGCAGCGCAAGTATCAGCTCTGGAAACACCATATATTTT.

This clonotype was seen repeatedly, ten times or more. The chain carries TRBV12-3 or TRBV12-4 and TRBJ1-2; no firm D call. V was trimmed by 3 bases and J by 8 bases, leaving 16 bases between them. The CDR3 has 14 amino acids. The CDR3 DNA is TGTGCCAGCAGTTTCGGCTGGGGAACGAGCGGCTACACCTTC. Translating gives CASSFGWGTSGYTF.

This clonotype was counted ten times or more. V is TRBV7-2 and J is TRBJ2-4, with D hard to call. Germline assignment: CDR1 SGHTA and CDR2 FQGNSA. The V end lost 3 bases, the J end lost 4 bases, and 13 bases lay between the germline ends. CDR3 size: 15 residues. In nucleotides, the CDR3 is TGTGCCAGCAGCTTCCTAGATGGGCAAAAAAACATTCAGTACTTC. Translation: CASSFLDGQKNIQYF.

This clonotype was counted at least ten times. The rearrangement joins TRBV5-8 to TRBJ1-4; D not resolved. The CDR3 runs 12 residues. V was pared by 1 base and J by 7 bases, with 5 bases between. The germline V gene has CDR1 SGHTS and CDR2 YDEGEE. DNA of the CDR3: TGTGCCAGCAGCTTGATCGGTGAAAAACTGTTTTTT. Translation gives CASSLIGEKLFF.

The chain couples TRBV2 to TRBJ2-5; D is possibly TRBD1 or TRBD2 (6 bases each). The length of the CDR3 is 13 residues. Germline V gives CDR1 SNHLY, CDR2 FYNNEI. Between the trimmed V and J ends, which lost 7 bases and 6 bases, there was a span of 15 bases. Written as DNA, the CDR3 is TGTGCCAGCATTGTATCGGGGGCCCAGACCCAGTACTTC. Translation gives CASIVSGAQTQYF.

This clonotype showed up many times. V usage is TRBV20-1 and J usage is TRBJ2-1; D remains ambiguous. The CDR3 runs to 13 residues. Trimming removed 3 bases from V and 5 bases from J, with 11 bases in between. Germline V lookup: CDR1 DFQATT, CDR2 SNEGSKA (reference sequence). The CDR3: CSARPPRDNEQFF. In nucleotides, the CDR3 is TGCAGTGCTAGGCCCCCCCGGGACAATGAGCAGTTCTTC.

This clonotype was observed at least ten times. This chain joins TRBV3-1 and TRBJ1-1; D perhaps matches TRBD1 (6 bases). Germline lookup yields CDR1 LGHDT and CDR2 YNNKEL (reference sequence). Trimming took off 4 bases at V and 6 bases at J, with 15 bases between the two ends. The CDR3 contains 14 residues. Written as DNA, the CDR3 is TGTGCCAGCAGCCGCCCCAGGGGTGCGGCTGAAGCTTTCTTT. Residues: CASSRPRGAAEAFF.

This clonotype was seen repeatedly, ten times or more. The CDR3 DNA reads as TGTGCCAGCAGCCCCCGGACAGGTTCAGATACGCAGTATTTT. Its translation: CASSPRTGSDTQYF. V is TRBV3-1 and J is TRBJ2-3; 7 bases align to TRBD1. The germline V gene encodes CDR1 LGHDT and CDR2 YNNKEL (reference sequence). J gave up 4 bases and V 4 bases, and 5 bases lay outside the gene matches. The CDR3 length is 14 residues.